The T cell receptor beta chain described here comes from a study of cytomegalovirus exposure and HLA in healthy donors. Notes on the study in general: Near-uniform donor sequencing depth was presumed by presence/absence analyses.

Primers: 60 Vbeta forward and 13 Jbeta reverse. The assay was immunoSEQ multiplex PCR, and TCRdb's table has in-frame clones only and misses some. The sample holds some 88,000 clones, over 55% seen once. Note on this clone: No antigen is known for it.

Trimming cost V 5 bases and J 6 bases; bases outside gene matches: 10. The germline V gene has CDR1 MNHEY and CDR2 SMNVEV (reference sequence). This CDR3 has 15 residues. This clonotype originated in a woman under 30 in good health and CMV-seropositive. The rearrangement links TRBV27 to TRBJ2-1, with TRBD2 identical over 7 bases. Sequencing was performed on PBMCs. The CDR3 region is CASSERGLTLNEQFF. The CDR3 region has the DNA TGTGCCAGCAGTGAGAGGGGACTAACACTCAATGAGCAGTTCTTC.